One sample yielded the 18 T cell receptor beta chains listed below, sequenced in a study of T-cell memory formation after mild COVID-19. TCRdb reprocessed the 5' RACE reads with MiXCR, giving one entry per CDR3 protein. The sample lists 300,000 to 350,000 distinct CDR3 sequences; roughly a fifth were seen once. The sequenced sample was PBMCs or a T cell subset sorted from them (not recorded which). The receptor source for this set is a man aged 18-30 years who had mild COVID-19 (a few samples of this study predate the infection). Cell type and time point are not known.

V is TRBV7-9 and J is TRBJ2-7; TRBD1 matches at 10 bases. The V segment lost 5 bases and the J segment 2 bases; nucleotides outside the gene matches: 6. This CDR3 is built from 15 residues. CDR1 SEHNR and CDR2 FQNEAQ come from the germline V gene (reference sequence). CDR3 loop: CASSEPGTGAYEQYF. CDR3 nucleotides: TGTGCCAGCAGCGAACCCGGGACAGGGGCCTACGAGCAGTACTTC.

The chain uses TRBV7-2 and TRBJ1-5; TRBD1 matches at 8 bases. The germline V gene encodes CDR1 SGHTA and CDR2 FQGNSA. The CDR3 extends over 14 amino acids. With 3 bases clipped from V and 5 bases from J, the junction kept 3 bases outside the gene matches. The CDR3 DNA follows: TGTGCCAGCAGCTTTGGACAGGGCGATCAGCCCCAGCATTTT. It encodes CASSFGQGDQPQHF.

V and J are TRBV5-1 and TRBJ2-1, with TRBD2 identical over 8 bases. In germline, CDR1 is SGHRS, CDR2 YFSETQ. The CDR3 runs to 17 residues. V was clipped by 1 base and J by 6 bases; unmatched bases: 12. CDR3 sequence reads: CASSLWRIGLAFNEQFF. In nucleotides, the CDR3 is TGCGCCAGCAGCTTGTGGAGGATCGGACTAGCTTTCAATGAGCAGTTCTTC.

This clonotype was recorded a few times. This chain uses TRBV6-2 or TRBV6-3 with TRBJ2-7, with 8 positions matching TRBD1. Germline V gene lookup returns CDR1 MNHEY and CDR2 SVGEGT. The CDR3 covers 15 residues. The trim removed 5 bases at V and 2 bases at J, leaving 8 bases unmatched. The CDR3 region is CASSADREGTYEQYF. CDR3 in DNA: TGTGCCAGCAGTGCGGACAGGGAAGGAACCTACGAGCAGTACTTC.

This clonotype was seen a handful of times. This chain links TRBV6-2 or TRBV6-3 with TRBJ1-6; a weak D match, TRBD1 (6 bases). CDR3 length: 16 amino acids. Trimming took off 6 bases at V and 0 bases at J, with 12 bases between the two ends. Germline V gives CDR1 MNHEY, CDR2 SVGEGT. The CDR3, as DNA: TGTGCCAGCAGGACACCAGGGGTCTCCTATAATTCACCCCTCCACTTT. Amino acid sequence: CASRTPGVSYNSPLHF.

The chain recombines TRBV11-3 with TRBJ1-1; D uncertain. Germline V gene lookup returns CDR1 SGHNT and CDR2 YENEEA. This CDR3 comprises 11 residues. V lost 5 bases and J lost 4, with 5 bases in between. In DNA form, the CDR3 reads TGTGCCAGCAGCCGAACCACTGAAGCTTTCTTT. Its translation: CASSRTTEAFF.

This clonotype was seen a handful of times. The chain combines TRBV6-2 or TRBV6-3 with TRBJ2-7; D not certain. Germline CDR1 MNHEY, CDR2 SVGEGT. CDR3 length: 14 residues. V dropped 4 bases and J dropped 1 base, with 11 bases sitting between them. CDR3 in amino acids: CASSLGTASYEQYV. For the CDR3, the DNA is TGTGCCAGCAGTTTAGGTACGGCTTCCTACGAGCAGTACGTC.

The rearrangement uses TRBV21-1 and TRBJ2-7; TRBD1, the table's D call, was not compared with the DNA. TRBV21-1 is labeled a pseudogene. The CDR3 runs 13 residues. The DNA for the CDR3 is TGTGCCAGCAGCAACAGGGTGATCCACGAGCAGTACGTC. It codes for CASSNRVIHEQYV.

The V and J genes are TRBV19 and TRBJ1-1; D remains unclear. Germline V lookup: CDR1 LNHDA, CDR2 SQIVND (reference sequence). Trimming removed 6 bases at V and 1 base at J, with 6 bases between. The CDR3 covers 12 residues. Here the CDR3 DNA reads TGTGCCAGTAGGAATCAGAACACTGAAGCTTTCTTT. This sequence encodes CASRNQNTEAFF.

J is TRBJ2-3 and V is TRBV20-1, with 10 bases lining up with TRBD1. The length of the CDR3 is 20 residues. Germline assignment: CDR1 DFQATT and CDR2 SNEGSKA (reference sequence). V dropped 0 bases and J dropped 0; count of bases not matched to a gene: 15. CDR3 DNA sequence: TGCAGTGCTAGAGATCCTACAGGGACAGGGGACGCTAGTAGCACAGATACGCAGTATTTT. This gives the protein CSARDPTGTGDASSTDTQYF.

This clonotype was seen a few times. The J gene is TRBJ2-7, the V gene TRBV4-1; 12 nucleotides align to TRBD1. After removal of 5 bases from V and 5 bases from J, the junction contained 4 bases not matched to a gene. The CDR3 is made up of 14 amino acids. Germline CDR1 MGHRA, CDR2 YSYEKL. The CDR3 DNA reads TGCGCCAGCAGCGACGGGACAGGGGGCAACGAGCAGTACTTC. This codes for CASSDGTGGNEQYF.

The rearrangement joins TRBV4-1 to TRBJ1-5, with D possibly being TRBD1 (5 bases). The ends were cut back, 4 bases at V and 2 bases at J, with 15 bases in the middle. From germline, CDR1 is MGHRA and CDR2 YSYEKL. The CDR3 totals 16 residues. This CDR3 reads CASSLRAGFGNQPQHF. In nucleotides, the CDR3 is TGCGCCAGCAGCCTTAGGGCAGGGTTTGGCAATCAGCCCCAGCATTTT.

This clonotype was seen repeatedly, ten times or more. This chain connects TRBV12-3 or TRBV12-4 to TRBJ2-7; maybe TRBD2 (5 bases). The CDR3 is 13 residues long. Trimming cost V 8 bases and J 1 base, with 12 bases left between them. The CDR3 DNA is TGTGCCAGCCGGGGAGTTAGTTCCTACGAGCAGTACTTC. Protein sequence: CASRGVSSYEQYF.

To note about this clonotype: Germline is not matched at one junction end, which may reflect a read error. The chain is built from TRBV7-8 and TRBJ2-6; 9 nucleotides agree with TRBD2. CDR1 is SGHVS, CDR2 FQNEAQ, per germline. The CDR3 is 15 amino acids. DNA of the CDR3: TGTGCCAGCAGCTTGGGGACTAGCCGGGCCGACGTCCTGACTTTC. It encodes CASSLGTSRADVLTF. The full variable domain, rest sourced from reference TRBV7-8 and TRBJ2-6, is GAGVSQSPRYKVAKRGQDVALRCDPISGHVSLFWYQQALGQGPEFLTYFQNEAQLDKSGLPSDRFFAERPEGSVSTLKIQRTQQEDSAVYLCASSLGTSRADVLTFGAGSRLTVL.

The CDR3 sequence: CASRPPDRSNYGYTF. The CDR3 coding sequence is TGTGCCAGCAGACCCCCGGACAGGTCCAACTATGGCTACACCTTC. The chain recombines TRBV9 with TRBJ1-2, with TRBD1 matching over 7 bases. CDR1 and CDR2 from the germline V gene are SGDLS and YYNGEE. V shed 5 bases, J shed 2 bases, and the junction held 9 bases outside the gene matches. The CDR3 totals 15 residues.

The chain is built from TRBV27 and TRBJ2-2, with D uncertain. V was pared by 4 bases and J by 7 bases, with 4 bases between. CDR3 length: 11 amino acids. The germline V gene has CDR1 MNHEY and CDR2 SMNVEV (reference sequence). The DNA of the CDR3 is TGTGCCAGCAGTTACCACGGGGAGCTGTTTTTT. Translation gives CASSYHGELFF.

The genes are TRBV20-1 and TRBJ2-1; tentatively, D is TRBD2 (6 bases). Between the trimmed V and J ends, which lost 4 bases and 3 bases, there was a span of 13 bases. In germline, CDR1 is DFQATT, CDR2 SNEGSKA (reference sequence). The CDR3 is 14 amino acids. The CDR3 region has the DNA TGCAGTGCTACAGAGTGGGAGGACTACAATGAGCAGTTCTTC. Translation gives CSATEWEDYNEQFF.

This clonotype came up a few times. V and J are TRBV7-9 and TRBJ2-5; no reliable D call. Germline CDR1 SEHNR, CDR2 FQNEAQ (reference sequence). The CDR3 has 15 residues. Between the trimmed V and J ends, which lost 1 base and 4 bases, there was a span of 13 bases. The CDR3 loop is CASSLVWSHGETQYF. The CDR3 DNA is TGTGCCAGCAGCTTAGTTTGGTCACACGGAGAGACCCAGTACTTC.